The next 22 T cell receptor beta chains were all read from a single sample in a study of cytomegalovirus exposure and HLA in healthy donors. This PCR relied on a set of 60 Vbeta primers and 13 Jbeta primers. The repertoire was sequenced with immunoSEQ multiplex PCR; TCRdb's copy has only in-frame clones and lacks some. Among 150,000 to 200,000 clones listed, roughly four fifths were seen once. Sequencing used PBMCs. The receptors derive from a man aged 45-65 years in good health and CMV-seropositive.

The chain combines TRBV2 with TRBJ2-6, with 12 nucleotides matching TRBD1. V shed 7 bases, J shed 3 bases, and the junction held 4 bases outside the gene matches. The germline V gene encodes CDR1 SNHLY and CDR2 FYNNEI. CDR3 length: 16 residues. In nucleotides, the CDR3 is TGTGCCAGCACTGGGACAGGGGGCCTTGGGGCCAACGTCCTGACTTTC. Encoded protein: CASTGTGGLGANVLTF.

J is TRBJ2-7 and V is TRBV10-2, with D possibly TRBD2 on 6 matching bases. CDR1 and CDR2 from the germline V gene are WSHSY and SAAADI. This CDR3 is built from 13 residues. V was cut by 11 bases and J by 2 bases, with 16 bases left in between. The chain's CDR3 is CAASLGEAYEQYF. The CDR3 bases are TGCGCCGCCAGCCTAGGGGAGGCCTACGAGCAGTACTTC.

This chain connects TRBV7-4 to TRBJ1-5; the match to TRBD1 covers 8 bases. Losses at the gene ends were 5 bases for V and 5 bases for J; bases not matched to a gene: 5. This CDR3 has 14 amino acids. From germline, CDR1 is SGHVT and CDR2 SQSDAQ. CDR3 in amino acids: CASSVRGRDQPQHF. In nucleotides, the CDR3 is TGTGCCAGCAGCGTCAGGGGGCGGGATCAGCCCCAGCATTTT. Complete variable domain (other parts from reference TRBV7-4 and TRBJ1-5): GAGVSQSPRYKVAKRGRDVALRCDSISGHVTLYWYRQTLGQGSEVLTYSQSDAQRDKSGRPSGRFSAERPERSVSTLKIQRTEQGDSAVYLCASSVRGRDQPQHFGDGTRLSIL.

The J gene is TRBJ1-2, the V gene TRBV14, with a weak D call TRBD1 (6 bases). The CDR3 covers 15 residues. CDR1 is SGHDN, CDR2 FVKESK, per germline. Trimming shortened V by 6 bases and J by 6 bases, and 20 bases separated the two germline ends. The CDR3 sequence: CASRKGTNGYNGYTF. The DNA of the CDR3 is TGTGCCAGCAGAAAAGGGACAAACGGTTACAATGGCTACACCTTC.

The CDR3 protein is CASSEQTGTNSPLHF. Here the CDR3 DNA reads TGTGCCAGCAGTGAGCAGACAGGGACAAATTCACCCCTCCACTTT. This chain connects TRBV6-1 to TRBJ1-6; 7 bases align to TRBD1. This CDR3 is 15 amino acids long. Trimming removed 3 bases from V and 7 bases from J; junction bases left unmatched: 6. Germline CDR1 and CDR2: MNHNS and SASEGT.

J is TRBJ2-7 and V is TRBV6-1; 8 bases align to TRBD1. The germline V gene has CDR1 MNHNS and CDR2 SASEGT. Germline trimming cut 6 bases from V and 3 bases from J; bases unmatched to any gene: 4. The CDR3 has 13 residues. The CDR3 sequence is CASRTGDGYEQYF. CDR3 sequence (DNA): TGTGCCAGCAGGACAGGGGATGGCTACGAGCAGTACTTC.

This chain joins TRBV10-3 and TRBJ2-3; 8 positions match TRBD2. The V gene end was trimmed by 4 bases and the J gene end by 2 bases; junction bases not matched to a gene: 5. In germline, CDR1 is ENHRY, CDR2 SYGVKD. The CDR3 is made up of 15 amino acids. This CDR3 reads CAISVSGLVTDTQYF. The CDR3 nucleotides read TGTGCCATCAGTGTGTCGGGACTAGTCACAGATACGCAGTATTTT.

The CDR3 region has the DNA TGTGCCAGCAGTGACGGAGCAGGGCTTGATGGCTACACCTTC. It specifies CASSDGAGLDGYTF. The genes are TRBV6-4 and TRBJ1-2, with D possibly being TRBD1 (5 bases). The CDR3 length is 14 residues. CDR1 and CDR2 (germline): MRHNA, SNTAGT. Trimming took off 2 bases at V and 6 bases at J, with 13 bases between the two ends.

The chain recombines TRBV6-5 with TRBJ2-7; the match to TRBD1 covers 9 bases. V gave up 8 bases and J gave up 2 bases; unmatched junction bases: 4. The length of the CDR3 is 13 residues. Germline V lookup: CDR1 MNHEY, CDR2 SVGAGI. The CDR3 protein is CASGQGRPYEQYF. As DNA, the CDR3 is TGTGCCAGCGGACAGGGGCGTCCCTACGAGCAGTACTTC.

The gene calls are TRBV28 and TRBJ1-2, with no clear D. This CDR3 region has 11 residues. V lost 9 bases, J lost 4 bases, and 9 bases lay in between. CDR1 and CDR2 from the germline V gene are MDHEN and SYDVKM. The CDR3 loop is CASRVGYGYTF. The CDR3 region has the DNA TGTGCCAGTCGGGTGGGCTATGGCTACACCTTC.

This chain joins TRBV27 and TRBJ2-1; 13 bases agree with TRBD2. This CDR3 has 17 amino acids. Germline V gene lookup returns CDR1 MNHEY and CDR2 SMNVEV (reference sequence). After removal of 6 bases from V and 5 bases from J, the junction contained 10 bases not matched to a gene. CDR3 loop: CASSARGTSGIHNEQFF. DNA for the CDR3: TGTGCCAGCAGCGCTCGCGGGACTAGCGGGATTCACAATGAGCAGTTCTTC.

This chain connects TRBV7-9 to TRBJ1-2, with D possibly matching TRBD1 (6 bases). V lost 4 bases and J lost 4, with 13 bases in between. Germline CDR1 and CDR2: SEHNR and FQNEAQ (reference sequence). This CDR3 region has 14 residues. The chain's CDR3 is CASSYPGGAYGYTF. CDR3 DNA sequence: TGTGCCAGCAGCTACCCGGGGGGGGCCTATGGCTACACCTTC. Full variable domain (rest looked up from reference TRBV7-9 and TRBJ1-2): DTGVSQNPRHKITKRGQNVTFRCDPISEHNRLYWYRQTLGQGPEFLTYFQNEAQLEKSRLLSDRFSAERPKGSFSTLEIQRTEQGDSAMYLCASSYPGGAYGYTFGSGTRLTVV.

V is TRBV29-1 and J is TRBJ2-7, with TRBD2 identical over 8 bases. The CDR3 contains 13 residues. Germline V gene data show CDR1 as SQVTM and CDR2 as ANQGSEA. After removal of 6 bases from V and 2 bases from J, the junction contained 6 bases not matched to a gene. CDR3 coding DNA: TGCAGCGTAATTAGCGGGACAACCTACGAGCAGTACTTC. It specifies CSVISGTTYEQYF.

V gene TRBV28 combines with J gene TRBJ1-1; 7 bases line up with TRBD1. Germline CDR1 MDHEN, CDR2 SYDVKM. CDR3 length: 15 residues. J was trimmed by 3 bases and V by 1 base; bases with no gene match: 5. The CDR3 bases are TGTGCCAGCAGTTTATCCCGCAGGGGGTACACTGAAGCTTTCTTT. This translates into CASSLSRRGYTEAFF.

This clone was observed once. The chain joins TRBV7-6 to TRBJ2-3, with TRBD2 matching over 9 bases. Trimming took 5 bases from V and 9 from J; bases not matched to a gene: 9. The CDR3 length is 14 residues. The germline V gene has CDR1 SGHVS and CDR2 FNYEAQ. In nucleotides, the CDR3 is TGTGCCAGCAGCCCATCTAGCGGGACCCTGACGCAGTATTTT. It yields the protein CASSPSSGTLTQYF.

This clone has a single count. This chain connects TRBV19 to TRBJ2-1; 15 bases line up with TRBD2. Germline CDR1 is LNHDA and CDR2 is SQIVND (reference sequence). The CDR3 covers 18 residues. With 6 bases clipped from V and 2 bases from J, the junction kept 8 bases outside the gene matches. The CDR3: CASSPGLAGGFTYNEQFF. For the CDR3, the DNA is TGTGCCAGTAGCCCGGGACTAGCGGGAGGATTCACCTACAATGAGCAGTTCTTC.

V is TRBV18 and J is TRBJ1-4; the D gene is possibly TRBD1 (6 bases). CDR3 length equals 15 residues. V lost 2 bases and J lost 4, with 11 bases in between. Germline V gene data show CDR1 as KGHSH and CDR2 as LQKENI. CDR3 bases: TGTGCCAGCTCACCAGAGGACAGCATTAATGAAAAACTGTTTTTT. As protein: CASSPEDSINEKLFF.

The chain has TRBV18 and TRBJ2-2, with 9 bases matching TRBD1. Germline assignment: CDR1 KGHSH and CDR2 LQKENI. Trimming took 1 base from V and 5 from J; bases not matched to a gene: 5. This CDR3 is 16 amino acids long. CDR3 bases: TGTGCCAGCTCACCACGACCGGACAGGGGAACCGGGGAGCTGTTTTTT. Amino acids: CASSPRPDRGTGELFF.

With respect to this clone: The junction differs from germline at one of its ends, possibly a read error. This chain connects TRBV7-2 to TRBJ2-7, with 8 bases that match TRBD1. The CDR3 is 16 residues long. Germline V gene data show CDR1 as SGHTA and CDR2 as FQGNSA. The CDR3: CASSLATGTGAYEQYF. The CDR3, as DNA: TGTGCCAGCAGCCTAGCAACCGGGACAGGAGCCTACGAGCAGTACTTC.

V usage is TRBV25-1 and J usage is TRBJ2-2; the D gene is possibly TRBD1 (6 bases). Trimming took off 11 bases at V and 4 bases at J, with 11 bases between the two ends. Germline CDR1 and CDR2: MGHDK and SYGVNS. The CDR3 totals 12 residues. The CDR3 DNA sequence: TGTGCCTCAGGGGTCCTCACCGGGGAGCTGTTTTTT. This translates into CASGVLTGELFF.

The genes are TRBV19 and TRBJ2-3; 12 bases fit TRBD2. After removal of 5 bases from V and 1 base from J, the junction contained 4 bases not matched to a gene. The CDR3 contains 16 residues. The germline V gene has CDR1 LNHDA and CDR2 SQIVND (reference sequence). CDR3: CASSASGRGGTDTQYF. CDR3 coding DNA: TGTGCCAGTAGTGCTAGCGGGAGGGGCGGCACAGATACGCAGTATTTT.

The count of this clone is one. The CDR3 sequence: CASSLLTSTDTQYF. CDR3 sequence (DNA): TGTGCCAGCAGTTTATTGACTAGCACAGATACGCAGTATTTT. The rearrangement links TRBV27 to TRBJ2-3; D call uncertain. The CDR3 consists of 14 residues. Deletions cut 1 base from V and 0 bases from J, with 5 bases between. Per the germline V gene, CDR1 is MNHEY and CDR2 is SMNVEV (reference sequence).